The 9 T cell receptor beta chains in this list originate from one sample, sequenced in a study of shared clonotypes between healthy human individuals (TCRdb year 2020). CD8 naive samples consisted of CD45RO-negative cells that were positively selected for CCR7, yielding a CD45RA+CCR7+ population without TemRA cells. The library was prepared using the immunoSEQ multiplex PCR assay. TCRdb obtained this table from immuneACCESS and retained in-frame rearrangements with V and J assigned. These tables miss some clones; where compared with another copy, unresolved V genes account for less than half of the shortfall, and the remainder is unexplained. The sample records about 2,100,000 clones, roughly 91% of which are singletons. Together, the top ten hold 1.5% to 2% of the sample. Material for sequencing was naive CD8+ T cells from PBMCs. The cell subset or site label for this specimen denotes: CD45RA+CCR7+. Receptors were obtained from a man between 18 and 35 years old in good health. Some clones in this sample may be carry-over from other donors' samples.

The chain employs TRBV7-8 and TRBJ2-2, with a possible D match to TRBD1 (7 bases). Deletions cut 2 bases from V and 10 bases from J, with 14 bases between. Germline CDR1 and CDR2: SGHVS and FQNEAQ. The CDR3 is 14 residues long. The CDR3 DNA reads TGTGCCAGCAGCTTATCCAGGGGGGCAGAGGAGCTGTTTTTT. Its translation: CASSLSRGAEELFF.

V and J are TRBV27 and TRBJ1-1; D is undetermined. Per germline, CDR1 MNHEY and CDR2 SMNVEV (reference sequence). The V end was cut by 6 bases, the J end by 3 bases, with 17 bases between. There are 15 residues in the CDR3. The DNA of the CDR3 is TGTGCCAGCAGAACACCGGGATCCCCTTACACTGAAGCTTTCTTT. Translating it yields CASRTPGSPYTEAFF.

This clone appeared a single time. CDR3 sequence: CASSHVFHEQYF. DNA for the CDR3: TGTGCCAGCAGCCATGTATTCCACGAGCAGTACTTC. The V gene is TRBV14, the J gene TRBJ2-7; D unclear. The germline CDR1 and CDR2 sequences are SGHDN and FVKESK. The V end was cut by 3 bases, the J end by 5 bases, with 8 bases between. This CDR3 has 12 residues.

The chain uses TRBV7-8 and TRBJ2-7, with 14 positions matching TRBD2. There are 18 residues in the CDR3. The V and J ends lost 5 bases and 2 bases, in that order; junction bases with no gene match: 11. Germline CDR1 SGHVS, CDR2 FQNEAQ. In DNA, the CDR3 is TGTGCCAGCAGCGACTCGGGACTAGCGGGAGTTACCGCCTACGAGCAGTACTTC. Translated, it gives CASSDSGLAGVTAYEQYF.

The gene calls are TRBV5-6 and TRBJ1-1; possibly TRBD1 for D (6 bases). Per germline, CDR1 SGHDT and CDR2 YYEEEE. V lost 3 bases, J lost 8 bases, and 14 bases lay in between. The CDR3 has 13 amino acids. The CDR3 region is CASSWGPGIEAFF. The CDR3 bases are TGTGCCAGCAGCTGGGGGCCAGGGATAGAAGCTTTCTTT. The complete variable domain, with remaining parts taken from reference TRBV5-6 and TRBJ1-1, reads DAGVTQSPTHLIKTRGQQVTLRCSPKSGHDTVSWYQQALGQGPQFIFQYYEEEERQRGNFPDRFSGHQFPNYSSELNVNALLLGDSALYLCASSWGPGIEAFFGQGTRLTVV.

V is TRBV6-6 and J is TRBJ2-5; perhaps TRBD2 as D (5 bases). The CDR3 totals 14 residues. CDR1 and CDR2 from the germline V gene are MNHNY and SVGAGI (reference sequence). V lost 2 bases to trimming and J lost 5 bases, with 12 bases between them. The CDR3 protein is CASSYDGRRETQYF. CDR3 in DNA: TGTGCCAGCAGTTACGACGGCAGGAGGGAGACCCAGTACTTC.

The chain carries TRBV29-1 and TRBJ2-5; 9 positions agree with TRBD1. Germline CDR1 reads SQVTM; CDR2 reads ANQGSEA. The CDR3 is made up of 18 amino acids. Trimming removed 4 bases from V and 2 bases from J; junction bases left unmatched: 17. DNA of the CDR3: TGCAGCGTTGTCTATTTTCGTTTGGACAGGGGAGAGCAAGAGACCCAGTACTTC. It translates to CSVVYFRLDRGEQETQYF.

The V and J genes are TRBV13 and TRBJ2-3, with D unresolved. With 6 bases removed from V and 2 bases from J, the gap between germline ends came to 12 bases. The CDR3 is made up of 14 amino acids. The V gene's germline CDR1 is PRHDT and CDR2 FYEKMQ (reference sequence). For the CDR3, the DNA is TGTGCCAGCAGTTCCACGCGAATCACAGATACGCAGTATTTT. As protein: CASSSTRITDTQYF.

This chain links TRBV5-4 with TRBJ2-3; tentatively, D is TRBD1 (6 bases). CDR1 is SGHNT and CDR2 is YYREEE in the germline V gene (reference sequence). This CDR3 is built from 16 residues. The V end was cut by 0 bases, the J end by 4 bases, with 15 bases between. CDR3 DNA sequence: TGTGCCAGCAGCTTGGGACAGGTCATCTTAGCAGATACGCAGTATTTT. Translating it yields CASSLGQVILADTQYF.